The rows below give T cell receptor beta chains drawn from one sample of a study of T cell responses to AZD1222 COVID-19 vaccine. Method: immunoSEQ multiplex PCR; TCRdb's copy keeps in-frame clones and lacks some. The table records about 150,000 clones, roughly 91% of them present only once. This sample comprised peripheral blood, obtained 28 days after the second AZD1222 dose. The receptors shown here come from an adult who received the AZD1222 COVID-19 vaccine. Each CDR3 is given with its conserved first and last residue. D genes are given only for firm matches. Not all rows give a size; the values are once, few, many and, for expanded clones, a class.

J gene: TRBJ1-5
D gene: .
clone size: .
CDR3 length: 16
V gene: TRBV28
CDR3 protein: CAIEGGRAGSNQPQHF
CDR3 DNA: TGTGCCATCGAAGGTGGGAGGGCGGGCAGCAATCAGCCCCAGCATTTT

J gene: TRBJ1-6
D gene: TRBD1
clone size: .
CDR3 length: 17
V gene: TRBV7-9
CDR3 protein: CASSLERTGLGESPLHF
CDR3 DNA: TGTGCCAGCAGCTTAGAGAGGACAGGCTTGGGAGAATCACCCCTCCACTTT

J gene: TRBJ2-5
D gene: .
clone size: .
CDR3 length: 14
V gene: TRBV27
CDR3 protein: CASRRTGSGETQYF
CDR3 DNA: TGTGCCAGCAGACGAACAGGGAGTGGTGAGACCCAGTACTTC

J gene: TRBJ1-2
D gene: .
clone size: .
CDR3 length: 12
V gene: TRBV19
CDR3 protein: CASSGLTYGYTF
CDR3 DNA: TGTGCCAGTAGTGGACTGACCTATGGCTACACCTTC

J gene: TRBJ1-4
D gene: TRBD1
clone size: .
CDR3 length: 17
V gene: TRBV7-2
CDR3 protein: CASSLALPGQGDEKLFF
CDR3 DNA: TGTGCCAGCAGCTTAGCCCTCCCGGGACAGGGTGATGAAAAACTGTTTTTT

J gene: TRBJ1-2
D gene: .
clone size: .
CDR3 length: 13
V gene: TRBV11-2
CDR3 protein: CASSLFRDSGYTF
CDR3 DNA: TGTGCCAGCAGCTTATTCAGGGATTCTGGCTACACCTTC

J gene: TRBJ2-5
D gene: .
clone size: .
CDR3 length: 13
V gene: TRBV18
CDR3 protein: CASSPPLLETQYF
CDR3 DNA: TGTGCCAGCTCACCACCGTTGCTGGAGACCCAGTACTTC

J gene: TRBJ2-1
D gene: .
clone size: .
CDR3 length: 15
V gene: TRBV10-1
CDR3 protein: CASSRDLSSYNEQFF
CDR3 DNA: TGCGCCAGCAGTCGGGACTTGAGCTCCTACAATGAGCAGTTCTTC

J gene: TRBJ1-2
D gene: .
clone size: .
CDR3 length: 11
V gene: TRBV20-1
CDR3 protein: CSASPSSGYTF
CDR3 DNA: TGCAGTGCTAGTCCCTCCTCGGGCTACACCTTC

J gene: TRBJ1-3
D gene: TRBD1
clone size: .
CDR3 length: 15
V gene: TRBV11-2
CDR3 protein: CASSKTGGGGNTIYF
CDR3 DNA: TGTGCCAGCAGCAAGACAGGGGGAGGCGGAAACACCATATATTTT

J gene: TRBJ1-1
D gene: .
clone size: .
CDR3 length: 13
V gene: TRBV9
CDR3 protein: CASSVVQNTEAFF
CDR3 DNA: TGTGCCAGCAGCGTAGTACAGAACACTGAAGCTTTCTTT

J gene: TRBJ2-4
D gene: .
clone size: .
CDR3 length: 13
V gene: TRBV6-6
CDR3 protein: CASLGRDQNIQYF
CDR3 DNA: TGTGCCAGCCTGGGCAGGGACCAAAACATTCAGTACTTC

J gene: TRBJ1-5
D gene: TRBD1
clone size: .
CDR3 length: 13
V gene: TRBV30
CDR3 protein: CAYSTGGDQPQHF
CDR3 DNA: TGTGCCTATTCGACAGGGGGCGATCAGCCCCAGCATTTT

J gene: TRBJ1-3
D gene: .
clone size: .
CDR3 length: 21
V gene: TRBV4-1
CDR3 protein: CASSQARALQGGPLSGNTIYF
CDR3 DNA: TGCGCCAGCAGCCAAGCACGGGCTTTGCAAGGAGGCCCTCTATCTGGAAACACCATATATTTT

J gene: TRBJ1-1
D gene: .
clone size: once
CDR3 length: 14
V gene: TRBV5-1
CDR3 protein: CASSLELRNTEAFF
CDR3 DNA: TGCGCCAGCAGCTTGGAGCTCAGAAACACTGAAGCTTTCTTT

J gene: TRBJ2-2
D gene: .
clone size: .
CDR3 length: 15
V gene: TRBV24-1
CDR3 protein: CATSVRQGDTGELFF
CDR3 DNA: TGTGCCACCAGTGTACGGCAGGGAGACACCGGGGAGCTGTTTTTT

J gene: TRBJ1-4
D gene: TRBD1
clone size: .
CDR3 length: 14
V gene: TRBV30
CDR3 protein: CAWRRTGRDEKLFF
CDR3 DNA: TGTGCCTGGCGCAGGACAGGGCGGGATGAAAAACTGTTTTTT

J gene: TRBJ2-2
D gene: TRBD2
clone size: .
CDR3 length: 15
V gene: TRBV7-2
CDR3 protein: CASSLSGTYTGELFF
CDR3 DNA: TGTGCCAGCAGCCTTAGCGGGACCTACACCGGGGAGCTGTTTTTT

J gene: TRBJ1-5
D gene: TRBD1
clone size: .
CDR3 length: 15
V gene: TRBV2
CDR3 protein: CASSNAGGFNQPQHF
CDR3 DNA: TGTGCCAGCAGCAACGCAGGGGGTTTCAATCAGCCCCAGCATTTT

J gene: TRBJ1-2
D gene: TRBD1
clone size: .
CDR3 length: 14
V gene: TRBV18
CDR3 protein: CASSRDRGSYGYTF
CDR3 DNA: TGTGCCAGCTCACGGGACAGAGGGAGCTATGGCTACACCTTC

J gene: TRBJ1-4
D gene: .
clone size: .
CDR3 length: 14
V gene: TRBV19
CDR3 protein: CASSLFYRDEKLFF
CDR3 DNA: TGTGCCAGTAGTCTCTTCTACAGGGATGAAAAACTGTTTTTT

J gene: TRBJ1-2
D gene: .
clone size: .
CDR3 length: 14
V gene: TRBV3-1/TRBV3-2
CDR3 protein: CASSQSQVAYGYTF
CDR3 DNA: TGTGCCAGCAGCCAATCGCAAGTCGCCTATGGCTACACCTTC

J gene: TRBJ1-1
D gene: .
clone size: .
CDR3 length: 10
V gene: TRBV27
CDR3 protein: CASSLSEAFF
CDR3 DNA: TGTGCCAGCAGTTTATCTGAAGCTTTCTTT